Listed below are T cell receptor beta chains from one sample, sequenced in a study of T cell changes during pregnancy in multiple sclerosis. Measured with immunoSEQ multiplex PCR; TCRdb has only the in-frame clones, and not every one. Among some 110,000 clones listed, 92% were seen once. The sequenced sample was peripheral blood, obtained in the third trimester of pregnancy. These receptors were obtained from a female donor with multiple sclerosis, enrolled in a pregnancy study. CDR3s include the opening cysteine and the closing phenylalanine or tryptophan. The D gene is left open where the match is weak. Clone size is stated in some rows and not others, as once, few, many or a class when expanded.

clone_size	v_call	j_call	d_call	cdr3_nt	cdr3_aa
.	TRBV19	TRBJ2-1	TRBD2	TGTGCCAGTTCATCTAGCGGGAGGTACTACAATGAGCAGTTCTTC	CASSSSGRYYNEQFF
.	TRBV2	TRBJ2-1	.	TGTGCCAGCAGCGGTGGACAGATCCATGAGCAGTTCTTC	CASSGGQIHEQFF
.	TRBV20-1	TRBJ2-7	.	TGCAGTGCTAGACGATCAGGTGTGCAGTACTTC	CSARRSGVQYF
.	TRBV11-1	TRBJ2-7	TRBD2	TGTGCCAGCAGCTTACCTAGCGGGGGCTTAGGAGAGCAGTACTTC	CASSLPSGGLGEQYF
.	TRBV30	TRBJ1-2	.	TGTGCCTGGAGTGTGGGGGGACGCTCCGGCTACACCTTC	CAWSVGGRSGYTF
once	TRBV11-2	TRBJ2-7	TRBD2	TGTGCCAGCAGTCGTACCGGGACTACCACCTACGAGCAGTACTTC	CASSRTGTTTYEQYF
.	TRBV7-9	TRBJ2-7	TRBD1	TGTGCCAGCAGCGGACAGGGCGTCCACGAGCAGTACTTC	CASSGQGVHEQYF
.	TRBV2	TRBJ1-4	TRBD1	TGTGCCAGCAGTGAGGACAGGGCGGTTGAAAAACTGTTTTTT	CASSEDRAVEKLFF
few	TRBV19	TRBJ2-2	.	TGTGCCAGTAATACAAGACTGCAAGGGGGCGGGGAGCTGTTTTTT	CASNTRLQGGGELFF
.	TRBV19	TRBJ1-2	TRBD1	TGTGCCAGTAGTCTCTCCTCGACAGGGGGCTTCAACACCTTC	CASSLSSTGGFNTF
.	TRBV5-4	TRBJ1-3	.	TGTGCCAGCAGCGCCGGTGACTCTGGAAACACCATATATTTT	CASSAGDSGNTIYF
.	TRBV7-2	TRBJ1-2	.	TGTGCCAGCAGCTTGGGCCCCCCGGGGGGCTACACCTTC	CASSLGPPGGYTF
.	TRBV7-6	TRBJ2-7	TRBD1	TGTGCCAGCAGCTTAGGGTCACAGGGGGCCCAGCAGTACTTC	CASSLGSQGAQQYF
.	TRBV6-1	TRBJ2-5	.	TGTGCCAGCAGTGGGACAGTTAAACAAGAGACCCAGTACTTC	CASSGTVKQETQYF
.	TRBV2	TRBJ1-4	TRBD1	TGTGCCTCAATTAAAGAGGGGGCCGGACGGGAAAAACTGTTTTTT	CASIKEGAGREKLFF
.	TRBV6-1	TRBJ1-2	.	TGTGCCAGCAGTGAGGACGGGGGTAACTATGGCTACACCTTC	CASSEDGGNYGYTF
.	TRBV25-1	TRBJ2-7	TRBD1	TGTGCCAGCAGCACAGACAGGGGACTCTACGAGCAGTACTTC	CASSTDRGLYEQYF
few	TRBV10-3	TRBJ1-1	.	TGTGCCATCAGTGAGGCGGGAATGAACACTGAAGCTTTCTTT	CAISEAGMNTEAFF
.	TRBV5-1	TRBJ2-7	TRBD1	TGCGCCAGCAGCTTATCGCTCGACAGGGCTTCCTACGAGCAGTACTTC	CASSLSLDRASYEQYF
.	TRBV27	TRBJ1-5	.	TGTGCCAGCAAGGGGAATAGCAATCAGCCCCAGCATTTT	CASKGNSNQPQHF
.	TRBV5-1	TRBJ1-2	TRBD1	TGCGCCAGCAGCTGGGACCACAGGGGGCGAGCAAACTATGGCTACACCTTC	CASSWDHRGRANYGYTF
.	TRBV19	TRBJ1-4	.	TGTGCCAGTACCTCCATAGGGGGTGAAAAACTGTTTTTT	CASTSIGGEKLFF
.	TRBV2	TRBJ2-5	.	TGTGCCAGCACCCCGACTCGGGGTTCGGGAGAGACCCAGTACTTC	CASTPTRGSGETQYF
.	TRBV9	TRBJ2-3	TRBD2	TGTGCCAGCAGCGTCCGAGCGGGGGGGCCCGTAGATACGCAGTATTTT	CASSVRAGGPVDTQYF